The rows below give T cell receptor beta chains drawn from one sample of a study of blood T cell repertoires in COVID-19. Profiling relied on immunoSEQ multiplex PCR, and the TCRdb table lists in-frame clones only, not all of them. The repertoire holds roughly 71,000 clones, with roughly 87% as singletons. The sample was peripheral blood. These receptors all come from a man in his fifties with acute or convalescent COVID-19. Both conserved end residues are part of each CDR3. A D gene is named only where the DNA matches it firmly. Not every row has a clone size; where given, it reads once, few, many or a size class.

v_call	clone_size	d_call	j_call	cdr3_aa	cdr3_nt
TRBV6-5	once	TRBD1	TRBJ1-1	CASRGQGAWTEAFF	TGTGCCAGCAGGGGACAGGGGGCCTGGACTGAAGCTTTCTTT
TRBV10-2	.	TRBD2	TRBJ2-1	CASSESGSGGFEQFF	TGCGCCAGCAGTGAGTCGGGTAGCGGGGGGTTTGAGCAGTTCTTC
TRBV30	.	TRBD2	TRBJ2-3	CAWSVLAGTDTQYF	TGTGCCTGGAGTGTACTAGCGGGCACAGATACGCAGTATTTT
TRBV4-1	.	TRBD1	TRBJ1-3	CASSQGRDRARRGGNTIYF	TGCGCCAGCAGCCAAGGCCGGGACAGGGCAAGACGGGGGGGAAACACCATATATTTT
TRBV5-4	.	.	TRBJ1-2	CASSLDRVYGYTF	TGTGCCAGCAGCTTGGACAGGGTCTATGGCTACACCTTC
TRBV5-5	.	.	TRBJ2-7	CASTLGQTLAYEQYF	TGTGCCAGCACCTTAGGACAGACACTTGCCTACGAGCAGTACTTC
TRBV4-2	.	.	TRBJ1-5	CASSQESDQPQHF	TGTGCCAGCAGCCAAGAGTCGGATCAGCCCCAGCATTTT
TRBV21-1	.	.	TRBJ2-7	CASSKEGAGTATYEQYF	TGTGCCAGCAGCAAAGAAGGGGCCGGGACAGCTACCTACGAGCAGTACTTC
TRBV6-5	.	.	TRBJ2-2	CASAMRSREVGELFF	TGTGCCAGCGCCATGAGGTCCAGGGAAGTCGGGGAGCTGTTTTTT
TRBV5-1	few	TRBD1	TRBJ1-5	CATTGQHISNQPQHF	TGCGCCACCACGGGACAGCACATTAGCAATCAGCCCCAGCATTTT